These 24 T cell receptor beta chains came from one sample sequenced in a study of Ad26.COV2.S vaccination and SARS-CoV-2 variants. Repertoires were generated with immunoSEQ multiplex PCR, while TCRdb's copy carries only in-frame clones and drops some. Of about 480,000 clones in the sample, around 90% were seen once. Treatment specified: about 20 received Ad26.COV2.S at low or high dose, single or two shots; five or six received placebo; per-sample allocation not given. All samples were drawn on day 63, counting from the first vaccine or placebo injection. Sequences were derived from peripheral blood, sampled in a trial of Ad26.COV2.S vaccine versus placebo. The receptor set was obtained from a person between 18 and 60 years old who received the Ad26.COV2.S COVID-19 vaccine or a placebo.

The chain combines TRBV7-2 with TRBJ2-7, with D unresolved. The CDR3 contains 16 residues. Germline CDR1 and CDR2: SGHTA and FQGNSA. Trimming took off 2 bases at V and 3 bases at J, with 17 bases between the two ends. In DNA form, the CDR3 reads TGTGCCAGCAGCTTATTCCGACCCCGATCCCACTACGAGCAGTACTTC. Translated, it gives CASSLFRPRSHYEQYF.

The rearrangement links TRBV10-3 to TRBJ2-1; D is perhaps TRBD2 (5 bases). V was cut by 7 bases and J by 9 bases, with 10 bases left in between. CDR1 ENHRY and CDR2 SYGVKD come from the germline V gene. The CDR3 runs 11 residues. The CDR3 spells CAINSGGEQFF. The CDR3 DNA is TGTGCCATCAACTCAGGAGGTGAGCAGTTCTTC.

CDR3 protein: CASSVASGPNEKLFF. The CDR3 DNA follows: TGTGCCAGCAGCGTAGCGTCAGGGCCTAATGAAAAACTGTTTTTT. The rearrangement uses TRBV9 and TRBJ1-4; D possibly corresponds to TRBD1 (5 bases). There are 15 residues in the CDR3. From germline, CDR1 is SGDLS and CDR2 YYNGEE. V lost 0 bases to trimming and J lost 3 bases, with 9 bases between them.

In its sample, this clone was seen once. The chain employs TRBV6-2 or TRBV6-3 and TRBJ1-1; D gene unclear. Trimming pared 0 bases from V and 6 bases from J, leaving 8 bases between. The CDR3 spans 13 residues. The V gene's germline CDR1 is MNHEY and CDR2 SVGEGT. The CDR3 DNA follows: TGTGCCAGCAGTTACTCGGGCTCCCCTGAAGCTTTCTTT. Translating it yields CASSYSGSPEAFF.

The rearrangement uses TRBV19 and TRBJ2-3, with D perhaps assigned TRBD1 or TRBD2 (5 bases each). Germline CDR1 reads LNHDA; CDR2 reads SQIVND (reference sequence). V was clipped by 3 bases and J by 0 bases, with 10 bases between them. The CDR3 sequence is 15 residues long. This CDR3 reads CASSIEGRSTDTQYF. In DNA, the CDR3 is TGTGCCAGTAGTATTGAGGGGCGGAGCACAGATACGCAGTATTTT.

This chain connects TRBV13 to TRBJ2-1; D call uncertain. Germline assignment: CDR1 PRHDT and CDR2 FYEKMQ (reference sequence). This CDR3 has 13 residues. Trimming stripped 2 bases from V and 6 bases from J, with 8 bases between. The CDR3 bases are TGTGCCAGCAGCTTACGGGTGCTCAATGAGCAGTTCTTC. Its protein is CASSLRVLNEQFF.

The chain carries TRBV6-5 and TRBJ1-6, with 7 bases matching TRBD1. The CDR3 has 15 residues. Germline values: CDR1 MNHEY, CDR2 SVGAGI. Trimming removed 10 bases from V and 7 bases from J; junction bases left unmatched: 13. The CDR3 DNA follows: TGTGCCACCCCCTCCGGGACAGCAGTCAATTCACCCCTCCACTTT. Residues: CATPSGTAVNSPLHF.

The chain links TRBV7-2 to TRBJ2-1; 9 bases are a match to TRBD1. This CDR3 is built from 15 residues. V trimming: 4 bases; J trimming: 9 bases; junction bases outside the gene matches: 10. Germline values: CDR1 SGHTA, CDR2 FQGNSA. The CDR3 nucleotides read TGTGCCAGCAGCTGGGGACAGGGTAGAAGCGGTGAGCAGTTCTTC. Its protein is CASSWGQGRSGEQFF.

The gene calls are TRBV29-1 and TRBJ2-2; 12 nucleotides align to TRBD2. The trim removed 6 bases at V and 7 bases at J, leaving 12 bases unmatched. Germline V gene data show CDR1 as SQVTM and CDR2 as ANQGSEA. The CDR3 contains 16 residues. The CDR3 sequence: CSVASTSGRAGGELFF. The CDR3 region has the DNA TGCAGCGTCGCTTCGACTAGCGGGAGAGCCGGCGGGGAGCTGTTTTTT.

The chain is built from TRBV28 and TRBJ2-1; the match to TRBD2 covers 11 bases. The CDR3 loop spans 16 amino acids. Germline assignment: CDR1 MDHEN and CDR2 SYDVKM. Trimming cost V 6 bases and J 3 bases; bases outside gene matches: 7. This chain's CDR3 is CASRPGLAVYYNEQFF. DNA for the CDR3: TGTGCCAGCAGACCGGGACTAGCGGTTTACTACAATGAGCAGTTCTTC. The entire variable domain, with the rest obtained from reference TRBV28 and TRBJ2-1, is as follows: DVKVTQSSRYLVKRTGEKVFLECVQDMDHENMFWYRQDPGLGLRLIYFSYDVKMKEKGDIPEGYSVSREKKERFSLILESASTNQTSMYLCASRPGLAVYYNEQFFGPGTRLTVL.

V is TRBV6-5 and J is TRBJ2-2, with TRBD1 matching 7 bases. Per germline, CDR1 MNHEY and CDR2 SVGAGI. V shed 4 bases, J shed 0 bases, and the junction held 2 bases outside the gene matches. This CDR3 comprises 15 residues. The CDR3 sequence: CASSFQGANTGELFF. The CDR3 bases are TGTGCCAGCAGTTTTCAGGGGGCGAACACCGGGGAGCTGTTTTTT.

V gene TRBV6-5 combines with J gene TRBJ2-1, with 9 bases lining up with TRBD2. The CDR3 sequence is 16 residues long. J lost 5 bases, V lost 4 bases, and 9 bases had no gene match. CDR1 is MNHEY and CDR2 is SVGAGI in the germline V gene. The CDR3 bases are TGTGCCAGCAGTTTCCTAGGCGGGAGGGCCGACAATGAGCAGTTCTTC. It translates to CASSFLGGRADNEQFF.

V usage is TRBV29-1 and J usage is TRBJ2-3, with 10 positions matching TRBD1. With V trimmed by 7 bases and J by 2 bases, 9 bases remained unmatched. The germline V gene encodes CDR1 SQVTM and CDR2 ANQGSEA. The CDR3 is 15 amino acids. In DNA form, the CDR3 reads TGCAGCGACCGACAGGGGGCGTTGATCACAGATACGCAGTATTTT. Translated: CSDRQGALITDTQYF.

Details on this clone: Distinct nucleotide sequences in the sample also encode this CDR3. The chain is built from TRBV27 and TRBJ2-7; 9 bases line up with TRBD1. Germline trimming cut 3 bases from V and 1 base from J; bases unmatched to any gene: 1. The CDR3 has 14 amino acids. CDR1 and CDR2 from the germline V gene are MNHEY and SMNVEV (reference sequence). The CDR3 protein is CASSFGTGSYEQYF. In DNA, the CDR3 is TGTGCCAGCAGTTTCGGGACAGGGTCCTACGAGCAGTACTTC.

V is TRBV7-8 and J is TRBJ2-1; TRBD2 aligns across 10 bases. V trimming: 1 base; J trimming: 0 bases; junction bases outside the gene matches: 15. Germline lookup yields CDR1 SGHVS and CDR2 FQNEAQ. CDR3 length equals 21 residues. Here the CDR3 reads CASSLGTRRLAGMSSYNEQFF. The CDR3 region has the DNA TGTGCCAGCAGCTTAGGGACCCGGCGACTAGCGGGTATGAGCTCCTACAATGAGCAGTTCTTC.

The rearrangement uses TRBV30 and TRBJ1-2, with D possibly TRBD1 on 5 matching bases. The CDR3 covers 12 residues. The germline V gene has CDR1 GTSNPN and CDR2 SVGIG (reference sequence). The V and J ends lost 2 bases and 6 bases respectively, with 10 bases between them. The CDR3 DNA sequence: TGTGCCTGGAGTACGGGGGTCCATGGCTACACCTTC. It specifies CAWSTGVHGYTF.

J is TRBJ1-5 and V is TRBV30; the D gene is possibly TRBD1 (5 bases). Germline V CDR1 and CDR2: GTSNPN, SVGIG (reference sequence). The CDR3 consists of 13 residues. Trimming cost V 7 bases and J 3 bases, with 13 bases left between them. The CDR3: CAYSGGTNQPQHF. CDR3 coding DNA: TGTGCCTACTCGGGGGGGACCAATCAGCCCCAGCATTTT.

The rearrangement joins TRBV10-3 to TRBJ2-4; D possibly corresponds to TRBD1 (5 bases). CDR1 is ENHRY and CDR2 is SYGVKD in the germline V gene. The CDR3 runs to 13 residues. The ends were cut back, 4 bases at V and 9 bases at J, with 13 bases in the middle. The CDR3 is CAISGGASGIQYF. CDR3 coding DNA: TGTGCCATCAGTGGGGGCGCCTCGGGCATTCAGTACTTC.

The chain has TRBV15 and TRBJ1-1; D unresolved. V lost 0 bases to trimming and J lost 10 bases, with 9 bases between them. The CDR3 runs to 12 residues. CDR1 and CDR2 from the germline V gene are LNHNV and YYDKDF (reference sequence). Written as DNA, the CDR3 is TGTGCCACCAGCAGAGATAGCATGGGAGCTTTCTTT. This codes for CATSRDSMGAFF.

About this clone: Within the sample, other DNA sequences also encode this same CDR3. V usage is TRBV7-6 and J usage is TRBJ2-1; D remains unclear. The V gene's germline CDR1 is SGHVS and CDR2 FNYEAQ. This CDR3 contains 14 residues. Trimming stripped 1 base from V and 4 bases from J, with 8 bases between. The DNA for the CDR3 is TGTGCCAGCAGCTTAGACCCAGAGTACAATGAGCAGTTCTTC. It yields the protein CASSLDPEYNEQFF.

This clone has only one observation. V and J are TRBV7-3 and TRBJ2-3; 9 bases are a match to TRBD2. The CDR3 covers 17 residues. Germline values: CDR1 SGHTA, CDR2 FQGTGA. The trim removed 2 bases at V and 6 bases at J, leaving 12 bases unmatched. CDR3 sequence reads: CASSLSWGGRADDTQYF. DNA for the CDR3: TGTGCCAGCAGCTTATCATGGGGCGGGAGGGCCGACGATACGCAGTATTTT.

The V and J genes are TRBV7-2 and TRBJ1-2, with 7 bases fitting TRBD1. J lost 8 bases, V lost 7 bases, and 7 bases had no gene match. The germline V gene has CDR1 SGHTA and CDR2 FQGNSA. This CDR3 is 12 amino acids long. In DNA form, the CDR3 reads TGTGCCAGCACCCGGACAGGCGGAGGCTACACCTTC. Encoded protein: CASTRTGGGYTF.

The chain has TRBV24-1 and TRBJ1-1; 8 bases map to TRBD1. The V gene end was trimmed by 4 bases and the J gene end by 12 bases; junction bases not matched to a gene: 6. CDR3 length equals 12 residues. CDR1 and CDR2 (germline): KGHDR, SFDVKD. CDR3 loop: CATSDLDRGTFF. CDR3 in DNA: TGTGCCACCAGTGACCTTGACAGGGGTACTTTCTTT.

This chain links TRBV7-6 with TRBJ2-7; TRBD2 aligns across 12 bases. CDR3 length equals 15 residues. Losses at the gene ends were 5 bases for V and 3 bases for J; bases not matched to a gene: 5. Germline V gene sequence: CDR1 SGHVS, CDR2 FNYEAQ. Here the CDR3 reads CASSLTSGRIYEQYF. The CDR3 DNA reads as TGTGCCAGCAGCCTGACTAGCGGGAGAATCTACGAGCAGTACTTC.